The rows below give T cell receptor beta chains drawn from one sample of a study of human T cells and chemical hapten exposure. TCRdb re-derived calls from the RACE reads in MiXCR, one entry per CDR3 protein. The sample lists just over 40,000 distinct CDR3 sequences; approximately 3.4% were seen once. Sequences were derived from whole blood, sampled in connection with sensitization to the hapten diphenylcyclopropenone (DPC). Receptors originate from a man aged 35 to 55 with alopecia areata. Some clones in this sample may be carry-over from other donors' samples. CDR3s include the opening cysteine and the closing phenylalanine or tryptophan. Each record gives: V gene, CDR3 protein.

TRBV9,CASSAGLGTDTQYF
TRBV7-9,CASSFPRDLTYEQYF
TRBV6-2/TRBV6-3,CASSSGLAGVSDTQYF
TRBV7-2,CASSLGQPAYEQYF
TRBV7-3,CASSFGAGDEQYF
TRBV5-6,CASSLEQGDNEQFF
TRBV7-2,CASSTTDTQYF
TRBV7-9,CASSLTGQSNEQYF
TRBV4-1,CASSQAFLGQLSYEQYF
TRBV3-1,CASSQGDTGGETQYF
TRBV5-5,CASSTTGGPNSPLHF
TRBV28,CASSSGTSGSETQYF
TRBV5-4,CASSPRGGEGTEAFF
TRBV12-3/TRBV12-4,CASSIGLADSYNEQFF
TRBV4-3,CASSPSGGSYEQYF
TRBV27,CASSLAEPYEQYF
TRBV11-3,CASSLGQRQDTQYF
TRBV18,CASSPGLAGTSGANVLTF
TRBV10-2,CASTNSRVQETQYF
TRBV3-1,CASSRAMVRDTQYF
TRBV5-4,CASSLFAGGSYNEQFF
TRBV6-2/TRBV6-3,CASSYGTGLYTDTQYF
TRBV5-1,CASDNQLFQETQYF
TRBV14,CASSRGTGVRAFF
TRBV18,CASSPLGPSGIMNTEAFF
TRBV20-1,CSARLAGEYNEQFF